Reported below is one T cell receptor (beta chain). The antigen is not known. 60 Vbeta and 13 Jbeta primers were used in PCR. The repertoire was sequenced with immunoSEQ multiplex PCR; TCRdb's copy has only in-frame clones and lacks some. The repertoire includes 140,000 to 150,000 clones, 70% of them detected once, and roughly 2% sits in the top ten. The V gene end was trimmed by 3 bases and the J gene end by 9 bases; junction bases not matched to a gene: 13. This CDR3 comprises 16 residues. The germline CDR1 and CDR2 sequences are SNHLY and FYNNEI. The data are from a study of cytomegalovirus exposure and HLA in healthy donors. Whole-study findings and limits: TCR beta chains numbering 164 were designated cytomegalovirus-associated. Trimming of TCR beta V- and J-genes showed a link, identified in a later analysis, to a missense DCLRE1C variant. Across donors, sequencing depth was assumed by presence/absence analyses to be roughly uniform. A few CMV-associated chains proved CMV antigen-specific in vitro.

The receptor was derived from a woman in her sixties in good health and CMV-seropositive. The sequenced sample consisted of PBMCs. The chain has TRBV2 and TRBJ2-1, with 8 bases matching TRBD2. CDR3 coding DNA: TGTGCCAGCAGTGATCGTGTTAGCGGGAAATTGGGTGAGCAGTTCTTC. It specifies CASSDRVSGKLGEQFF. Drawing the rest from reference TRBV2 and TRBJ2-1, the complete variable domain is EPEVTQTPSHQVTQMGQEVILRCVPISNHLYFYWYRQILGQKVEFLVSFYNNEISEKSEIFDDQFSVERPDGSNFTLKIRSTKLEDSAMYFCASSDRVSGKLGEQFFGPGTRLTVL.